Below, 20 T cell receptor beta chains from the same sample are listed, as sequenced in a study of CD8+ T cells in alopecia areata. A panel of CD4, CD8alpha, NKG2D, NKG2ACE and other markers served to sort pooled cutaneous lymph node cells. Isolated RNA was reverse transcribed into cDNA used as the sequencing template. Clones were sequenced by immunoSEQ multiplex PCR, and TCRdb holds only the in-frame ones, with some missing. This record lists about 270,000 clones, none seen once only, and the top ten clones contain 0.9% to 1.5%. The sequenced sample was CD4+ T cells sorted from a lymph node. The receptor set was obtained from a C3H/HeJ mouse with alopecia areata. The strain's MHC: H2-k.

This clone showed up just a few times. The gene names here belong to mouse. The read falls 4 residues short of the CDR3 end, and the missing part is taken from the germline J gene. This chain joins TRBV19 and TRBJ2-2, with TRBD2 identical over 11 bases. The CDR3 is 14 residues long. The germline CDR1 and CDR2 sequences are FNHDT and SITEND (reference sequence). V was clipped by 3 bases and J by 6 bases; unmatched bases: 1. The part of the CDR3 DNA that was read is TGTGCCAGCAGTACGGACTGGGGGGCCGGG. It yields the protein CASSTDWGAG. The whole CDR3 sequence reads CASSTDWGAGQLYF.

This clone has more than one count but fewer than ten. These gene names are mouse names. From the germline J gene comes the end of the CDR3, since the read stops 4 residues before it. The genes are TRBV1 and TRBJ1-2, with TRBD1 as a possible D gene (6 bases). The germline V gene has CDR1 NSQYPW and CDR2 LRSPGD (reference sequence). V was clipped by 0 bases and J by 3 bases, with 14 bases between them. The CDR3 runs to 16 residues. The DNA read from the CDR3 is TGCACCTGCAGTGCAGATAGGGCAGGGGTGGACTCC. Its translation: CTCSADRAGVDS. The complete CDR3 protein is CTCSADRAGVDSDYTF.

In regard to this clone: Mouse gene names apply. The read falls 4 residues short of the CDR3 end, and the missing part is taken from the germline J gene. The rearrangement links TRBV4 to TRBJ2-1, with 8 bases fitting TRBD1. The CDR3 consists of 12 residues. Germline loops: CDR1 LGHDT, CDR2 YNNKQL (reference sequence). CDR3 DNA (partial): TGTGCCAGTCAGGGGGCCGGGGCT. This translates into CASQGAGA. From start to end, the CDR3 is CASQGAGAEQFF.

This clone was counted only a few times. Gene names are mouse gene names. The read halts 4 residues ahead of the CDR3 end, with the missing end drawn from the germline J gene. This specimen includes other DNA sequences encoding the same CDR3. The V gene is TRBV13-2, the J gene TRBJ2-5; D perhaps matches TRBD1 (6 bases). The CDR3 sequence is 14 residues long. From germline, CDR1 is NNHNN and CDR2 SYGAGS (reference sequence). V lost 2 bases and J lost 0, with 7 bases in between. The CDR3 region is CASGEQGNQDTQYF. Incomplete CDR3 DNA: TGTGCCAGCGGTGAGCAGGGGAACCAAGAC.

This clone was seen many times. Genes and germline are mouse. The read falls 4 residues short of the CDR3 end, and the missing part is taken from the germline J gene. This sequence joins TRBV19 and TRBJ2-3; 9 bases fit TRBD1. This CDR3 region has 14 residues. The germline V gene has CDR1 FNHDT and CDR2 SITEND (reference sequence). The V gene end was trimmed by 4 bases and the J gene end by 3 bases; junction bases not matched to a gene: 3. The CDR3 protein is CASSSGTGAETLYF. The DNA read from the CDR3 is TGTGCCAGCAGTTCCGGGACAGGGGCAGAA.

A remark on this clone: The gene names here belong to mouse. The read gets to within 4 residues of the CDR3 end, and the germline J gene fills in the rest. The chain has TRBV1 and TRBJ2-7, with 8 bases aligning to TRBD1. This CDR3 contains 14 residues. Germline CDR1 reads NSQYPW; CDR2 reads LRSPGD (reference sequence). The chain's CDR3 is CTCSATGTGYEQYF. CDR3 bases read: TGCACCTGCAGTGCAACCGGGACAGGATAT.

This clone has only a few counts. Gene names denote mouse genes. The read gets to within 4 residues of the CDR3 end, and the germline J gene fills in the rest. The gene calls are TRBV17 and TRBJ2-5; TRBD1 matches at 11 bases. The CDR3 runs 15 residues. The germline gives CDR1 MNHDT, CDR2 YYDKIL. The sequenced part of the CDR3 DNA is TGTGCTAGCAGTAAGGACAGGGGGCGGCGAGAC. It translates to CASSKDRGRRD. The full CDR3 reads CASSKDRGRRDTQYF.

This clone has more than one count but fewer than ten. All gene names here are mouse names. The CDR3 is cut off 4 residues early in the read; its end comes from the germline J gene. The chain employs TRBV13-2 and TRBJ1-1; 9 nucleotides match TRBD1. The V segment lost 6 bases and the J segment 4 bases; nucleotides outside the gene matches: 7. This CDR3 comprises 14 residues. Germline CDR1 reads NNHNN; CDR2 reads SYGAGS (reference sequence). CDR3 sequence reads: CASVRDRVSTEVFF. The covered CDR3 bases are TGTGCCAGCGTCCGGGACAGGGTTTCCACA.

This clone was recorded a few times. Gene names and germline match the mouse. From the germline J gene comes the end of the CDR3, since the read stops 4 residues before it. The chain is built from TRBV13-1 and TRBJ1-2; tentative D call: TRBD1 (5 bases). The germline gives CDR1 NSHNY, CDR2 SYGAGN. V lost 2 bases, J lost 4 bases, and 9 bases lay in between. The CDR3 spans 13 residues. CDR3 DNA, as far as it was read: TGTGCCAGCAGTGAGGGGGGGAGCTCC. This encodes CASSEGGSS. The full CDR3 protein is CASSEGGSSDYTF.

This clone was seen only a few times. Gene names and germline refer to mouse. The DNA ends 4 residues before the CDR3 does, and the rest of the CDR3 is filled in from the germline J gene. This chain links TRBV1 with TRBJ2-3, with 8 nucleotides matching TRBD2. V lost 4 bases and J lost 0; bases outside the gene matches: 3. The CDR3 runs 15 residues. Germline V lookup: CDR1 NSQYPW, CDR2 LRSPGD (reference sequence). The sequenced CDR3 bases are TGCACCTGCAGTGTGGGACTGGCTAGTGCAGAA. Translation: CTCSVGLASAE. The entire CDR3 reads CTCSVGLASAETLYF.

Note on this clone: Gene and germline names: mouse. The read is 4 residues too short to cover the CDR3 end, so that end is filled in from the germline J gene. This chain connects TRBV13-3 to TRBJ1-2, with D perhaps matching TRBD1 (5 bases). With 0 bases removed from V and 1 base from J, the gap between germline ends came to 7 bases. This CDR3 contains 14 residues. Germline loops: CDR1 NNHDY, CDR2 SYVADS. This CDR3 reads CASSDAGGNSDYTF. The sequenced CDR3 bases are TGTGCCAGCAGTGATGCTGGGGGAAACTCC.

As concerns this clone: Genes here carry mouse names. Coverage ceases 4 residues before the CDR3 finishes, and the germline J gene fills in the end. Additional DNA sequences in this sample encode the identical CDR3. The V call is TRBV19, the J call TRBJ1-1, with a possible D match to TRBD1 (5 bases). The V gene's germline CDR1 is FNHDT and CDR2 SITEND (reference sequence). CDR3 size: 14 residues. The CDR3 DNA, read in part, is TGTGCCAGCAGTCCCGGGACTGGGGGAAGA. It codes for CASSPGTGGR. In full, the CDR3 reads CASSPGTGGREVFF.

This clone has a handful of counts. The gene names here belong to mouse. The CDR3 end is not reached by the read, which stops 4 residues before it; the germline J gene fills it in. The J gene is TRBJ2-5, the V gene TRBV3; the match to TRBD1 covers 8 bases. Germline lookup yields CDR1 SNHLY and CDR2 FYNGKV (reference sequence). The CDR3 extends over 14 amino acids. CDR3 DNA, as far as it was read: TGTGCCAGCAGCTTACAACAGGGGGAAGAC. This sequence encodes CASSLQQGED. The full CDR3 sequence reads CASSLQQGEDTQYF.

Concerning this clone itself: Germline and genes here are mouse. The read comes to an end 4 residues before the CDR3 does, leaving the germline J gene to fill in the end. Other DNA sequences within the sample encode an identical CDR3. The chain combines TRBV5 with TRBJ2-5, with 8 nucleotides matching TRBD2. Germline loops: CDR1 LGHNA, CDR2 YNLKQL (reference sequence). This CDR3 has 15 residues. Germline trimming cut 3 bases from V and 0 bases from J; bases unmatched to any gene: 2. The sequenced part of the CDR3 DNA is TGTGCCAGCAGCCAGGACTGGGTGAACCAAGAC. Translation gives CASSQDWVNQD. The full CDR3 protein reads CASSQDWVNQDTQYF.

For this clone: Gene names denote mouse genes. CDR3 DNA (partial): TGTGCCAGCAGTGATGTGGGACTGGGGGGGCATCGCACCGGG. Translated, it gives CASSDVGLGGHRTG. The full CDR3 protein is CASSDVGLGGHRTGQLYF. The chain recombines TRBV13-1 with TRBJ2-2; 14 bases match TRBD2. With the read ending 4 residues before the CDR3 end, the germline J gene is used to fill in that end. V lost 0 bases, J lost 4 bases, and 5 bases stayed unmatched. CDR1 is NSHNY, CDR2 SYGAGN, per germline. The CDR3 consists of 18 residues.

Remarks on this clone: Here the gene names and germline are mouse. The read is 4 residues too short to cover the CDR3 end, so that end is filled in from the germline J gene. The rearrangement uses TRBV1 and TRBJ1-2, with D hard to call. CDR3 length: 14 residues. Germline-derived CDR1 and CDR2 are NSQYPW and LRSPGD (reference sequence). Trimming stripped 0 bases from V and 0 bases from J, with 5 bases between. CDR3 DNA, as far as it was read: TGCACCTGCAGTGCAGACTACACAAACTCC. This gives the protein CTCSADYTNS. The CDR3 in its entirety is CTCSADYTNSDYTF.

This clone occurred a few times. Gene and germline names: mouse. The CDR3 end lies 3 residues beyond the end of the read and is filled in from the germline J gene. The rearrangement joins TRBV13-1 to TRBJ1-6; D perhaps matches TRBD1 (5 bases). TRBJ1-6 is identified as an open reading frame with a role that is uncertain. Germline V gives CDR1 NSHNY, CDR2 SYGAGN. V lost 3 bases and J lost 0, with 10 bases in between. The CDR3 runs 16 residues. CDR3 region: CASSATTVSYNSPLYF. Incomplete CDR3 DNA: TGTGCCAGCAGTGCTACGACAGTTTCCTATAATTCGCCC.

About this clone: Gene names denote mouse genes. Other DNA sequences in the sample encode the same CDR3. CDR3 DNA (partial): TGCACCTGCAGTGCCCCGGGACAATATAATTCGCCC. It translates to CTCSAPGQYNSP. The entire CDR3 protein is CTCSAPGQYNSPLYF. The chain links TRBV1 to TRBJ1-6, with D possibly being TRBD1 (6 bases). The CDR3 end lies 3 residues beyond the end of the read and is filled in from the germline J gene. TRBJ1-6 is known as an ORF, though its function is uncertain. Germline loops: CDR1 NSQYPW, CDR2 LRSPGD (reference sequence). Trimming took off 3 bases at V and 4 bases at J, with 10 bases between the two ends. The CDR3 has 15 amino acids.

A word on this clone: Gene names are mouse gene names. The CDR3 end falls 3 residues outside the read, so it is completed with the germline J gene. In the same sample, other DNA sequences code for this CDR3. The gene calls are TRBV19 and TRBJ1-6; D uncertain. TRBJ1-6 is placed among ORFs of uncertain function. V lost 5 bases and J 5 bases, leaving 8 bases between the germline ends. From germline, CDR1 is FNHDT and CDR2 SITEND (reference sequence). This CDR3 comprises 13 residues. This chain's CDR3 is CASSRQNNSPLYF. CDR3 bases read: TGTGCCAGCAGCAGACAAAATAATTCGCCC.

Note on this clone: Mouse gene names and germline throughout. The read falls 4 residues short of the CDR3 end, and the missing part is taken from the germline J gene. V and J are TRBV19 and TRBJ2-4; 10 nucleotides line up with TRBD1. The CDR3 length is 13 residues. The germline CDR1 and CDR2 sequences are FNHDT and SITEND (reference sequence). Incomplete CDR3 DNA: TGTGCCAGCAGTAGGGGACAGGGGAAC. It yields the protein CASSRGQGN. The entire CDR3 protein is CASSRGQGNTLYF.